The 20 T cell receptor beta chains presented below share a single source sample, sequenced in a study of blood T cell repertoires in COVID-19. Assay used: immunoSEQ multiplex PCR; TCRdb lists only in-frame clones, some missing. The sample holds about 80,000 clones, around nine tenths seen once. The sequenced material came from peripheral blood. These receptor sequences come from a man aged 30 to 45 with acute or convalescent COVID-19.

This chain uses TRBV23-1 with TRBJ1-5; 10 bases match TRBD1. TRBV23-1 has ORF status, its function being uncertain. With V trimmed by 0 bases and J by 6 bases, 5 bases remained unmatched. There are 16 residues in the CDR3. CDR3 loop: CASSQSTGTGVQPQHF. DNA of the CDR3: TGCGCCAGCAGTCAATCAACCGGGACAGGGGTTCAGCCCCAGCATTTT.

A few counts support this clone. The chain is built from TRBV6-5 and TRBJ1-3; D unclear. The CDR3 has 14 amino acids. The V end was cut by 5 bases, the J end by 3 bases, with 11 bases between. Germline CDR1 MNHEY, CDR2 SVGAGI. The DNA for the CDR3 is TGTGCCAGCAGTACAGTCCCCGTTGGAAACACCATATATTTT. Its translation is CASSTVPVGNTIYF.

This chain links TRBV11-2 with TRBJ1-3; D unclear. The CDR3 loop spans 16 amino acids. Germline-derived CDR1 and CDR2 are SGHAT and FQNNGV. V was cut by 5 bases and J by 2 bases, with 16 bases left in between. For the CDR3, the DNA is TGTGCCAGCAGCCGATTACAGACCATCACTGGAAACACCATATATTTT. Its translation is CASSRLQTITGNTIYF.

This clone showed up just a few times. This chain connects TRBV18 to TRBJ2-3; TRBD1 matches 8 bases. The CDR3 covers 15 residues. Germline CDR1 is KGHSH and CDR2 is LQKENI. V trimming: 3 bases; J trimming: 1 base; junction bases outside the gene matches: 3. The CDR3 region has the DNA TGTGCCAGCTCACCTTCGACAGGGGGCACAGATACGCAGTATTTT. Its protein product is CASSPSTGGTDTQYF. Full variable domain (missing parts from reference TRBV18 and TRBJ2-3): NAGVMQNPRHLVRRRGQEARLRCSPMKGHSHVYWYRQLPEEGLKFMVYLQKENIIDESGMPKERFSAEFPKEGPSILRIQQVVRGDSAAYFCASSPSTGGTDTQYFGPGTRLTVL.

For the CDR3, the DNA is TGTGCCAGCAGCTTTACGGGACTAGCGGGAGTGGGGAATGAGCAGTTCTTC. Translated: CASSFTGLAGVGNEQFF. The chain employs TRBV11-2 and TRBJ2-1; the match to TRBD2 covers 14 bases. V shed 3 bases, J shed 7 bases, and the junction held 8 bases outside the gene matches. Germline CDR1 reads SGHAT; CDR2 reads FQNNGV. The CDR3 is 17 amino acids.

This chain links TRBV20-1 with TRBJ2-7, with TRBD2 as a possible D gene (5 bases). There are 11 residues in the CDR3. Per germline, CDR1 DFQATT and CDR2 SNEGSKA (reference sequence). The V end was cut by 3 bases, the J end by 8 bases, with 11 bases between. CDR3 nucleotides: TGCAGTGCTAGCGTGGGAGTGAAGCAGTACTTC. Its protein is CSASVGVKQYF.

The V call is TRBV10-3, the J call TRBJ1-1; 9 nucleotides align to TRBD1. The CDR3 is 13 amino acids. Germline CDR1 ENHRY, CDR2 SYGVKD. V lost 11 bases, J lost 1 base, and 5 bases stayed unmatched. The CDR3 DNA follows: TGTGCCGCCGGGACAGGGCGGAACACTGAAGCTTTCTTT. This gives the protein CAAGTGRNTEAFF.

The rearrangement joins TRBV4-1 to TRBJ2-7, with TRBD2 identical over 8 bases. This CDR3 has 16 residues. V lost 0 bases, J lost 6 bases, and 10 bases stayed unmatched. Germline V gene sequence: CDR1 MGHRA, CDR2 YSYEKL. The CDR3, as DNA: TGCGCCAGCAGCCAAGAAAGAGCGGGAGAGGGGTCCGAGCAGTACTTC. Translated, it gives CASSQERAGEGSEQYF.

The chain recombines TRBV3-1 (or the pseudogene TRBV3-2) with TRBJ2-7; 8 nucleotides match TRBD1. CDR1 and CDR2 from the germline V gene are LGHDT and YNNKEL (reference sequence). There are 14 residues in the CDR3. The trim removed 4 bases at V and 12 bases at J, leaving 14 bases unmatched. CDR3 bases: TGTGCCAGCAGCCGAGCATCGGGACAGGAGGGTCGGTACTTC. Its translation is CASSRASGQEGRYF.

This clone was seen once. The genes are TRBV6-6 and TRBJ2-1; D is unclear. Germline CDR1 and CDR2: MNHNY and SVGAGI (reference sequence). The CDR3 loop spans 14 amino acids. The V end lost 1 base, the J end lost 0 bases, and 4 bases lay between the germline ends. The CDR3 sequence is CASSYFSSYNEQFF. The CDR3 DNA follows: TGTGCCAGCAGTTACTTCAGCTCCTACAATGAGCAGTTCTTC.

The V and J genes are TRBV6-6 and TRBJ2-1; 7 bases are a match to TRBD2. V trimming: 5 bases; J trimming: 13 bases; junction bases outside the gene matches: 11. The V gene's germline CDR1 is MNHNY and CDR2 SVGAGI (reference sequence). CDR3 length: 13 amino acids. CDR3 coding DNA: TGTGCCAGCAGTATCGGGACTATTGTGATTCAGTTCTTC. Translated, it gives CASSIGTIVIQFF.

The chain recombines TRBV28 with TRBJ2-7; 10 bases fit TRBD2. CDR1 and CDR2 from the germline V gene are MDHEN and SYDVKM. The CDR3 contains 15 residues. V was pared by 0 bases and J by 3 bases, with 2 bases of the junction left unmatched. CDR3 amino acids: CASSLWGLAIYEQYF. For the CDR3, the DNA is TGTGCCAGCAGTTTATGGGGACTAGCGATCTACGAGCAGTACTTC.

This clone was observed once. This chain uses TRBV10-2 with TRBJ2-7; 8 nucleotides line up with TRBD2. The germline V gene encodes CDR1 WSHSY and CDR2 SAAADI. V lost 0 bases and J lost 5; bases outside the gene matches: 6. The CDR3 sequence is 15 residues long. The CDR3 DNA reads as TGCGCCAGCAGTGAGTCAGGACAGCGGGGGAACGAGCAGTACTTC. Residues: CASSESGQRGNEQYF.

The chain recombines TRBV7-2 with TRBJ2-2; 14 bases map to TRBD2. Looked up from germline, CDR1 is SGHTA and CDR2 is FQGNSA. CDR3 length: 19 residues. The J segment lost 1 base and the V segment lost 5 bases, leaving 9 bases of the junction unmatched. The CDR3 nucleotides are TGTGCCAGCAGCCCACCCCGACTAGCGGGAGGGCGGAACACCGGGGAGCTGTTTTTT. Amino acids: CASSPPRLAGGRNTGELFF. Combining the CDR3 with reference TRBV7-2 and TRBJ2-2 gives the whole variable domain GAGVSQSPSNKVTEKGKDVELRCDPISGHTALYWYRQSLGQGLEFLIYFQGNSAPDKSGLPSDRFSAERTGGSVSTLTIQRTQQEDSAVYLCASSPPRLAGGRNTGELFFGEGSRLTVL.

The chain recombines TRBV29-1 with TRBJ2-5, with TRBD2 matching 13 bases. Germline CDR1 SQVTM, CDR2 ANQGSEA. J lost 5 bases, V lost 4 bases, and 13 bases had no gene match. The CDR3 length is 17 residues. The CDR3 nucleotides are TGCAGCGTTGCCGGGACAGGACTAGCGGGGGCGGCTGAGACCCAGTACTTC. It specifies CSVAGTGLAGAAETQYF.

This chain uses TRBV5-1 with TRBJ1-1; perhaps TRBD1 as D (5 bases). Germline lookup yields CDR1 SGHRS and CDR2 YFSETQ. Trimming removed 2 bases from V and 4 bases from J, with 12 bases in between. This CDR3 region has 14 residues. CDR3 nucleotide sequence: TGCGCCAGCAGCTTTCAGGGTTTCGGCACTGAAGCTTTCTTT. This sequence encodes CASSFQGFGTEAFF.

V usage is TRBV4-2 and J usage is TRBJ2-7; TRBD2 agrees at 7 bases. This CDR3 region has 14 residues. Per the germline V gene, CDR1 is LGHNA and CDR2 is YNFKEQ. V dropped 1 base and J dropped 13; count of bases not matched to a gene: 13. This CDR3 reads CASSQVMGEGRYYF. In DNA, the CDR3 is TGTGCCAGCAGCCAAGTGATGGGGGAGGGCCGGTACTACTTC.

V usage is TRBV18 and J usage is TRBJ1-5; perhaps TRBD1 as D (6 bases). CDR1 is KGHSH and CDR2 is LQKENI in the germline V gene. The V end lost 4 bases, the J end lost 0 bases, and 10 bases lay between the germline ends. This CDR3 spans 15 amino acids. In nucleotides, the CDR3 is TGTGCCAGCTCACAGAGGGGGGGTAGCAATCAGCCCCAGCATTTT. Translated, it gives CASSQRGGSNQPQHF.

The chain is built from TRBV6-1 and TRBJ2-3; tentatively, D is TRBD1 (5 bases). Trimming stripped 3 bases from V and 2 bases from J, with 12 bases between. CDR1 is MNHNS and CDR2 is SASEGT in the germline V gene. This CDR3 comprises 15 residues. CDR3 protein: CASSDQGKVTDTQYF. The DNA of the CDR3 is TGTGCCAGCAGTGACCAGGGAAAAGTCACAGATACGCAGTATTTT.

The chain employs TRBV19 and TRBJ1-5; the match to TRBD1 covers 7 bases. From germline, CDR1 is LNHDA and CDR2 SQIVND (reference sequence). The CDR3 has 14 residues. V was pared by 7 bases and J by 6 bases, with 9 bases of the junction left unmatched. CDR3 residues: CASISEGAGQPQHF. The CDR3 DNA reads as TGTGCCAGTATATCCGAGGGGGCTGGTCAGCCCCAGCATTTT.